Presented here are 28 T cell receptor beta chains from one specimen sequenced in a study of identifying expanded T cells in peripheral blood (dated by TCRdb to between 2018 and 2020). Libraries were made using the immunoSEQ multiplex PCR assay. In its TCRdb copy, this immuneACCESS table keeps in-frame sequences only and misses some clones. Where compared with another copy, unresolved V genes explain less than half of these, and the others have no known cause. Here the sample has under 100,000 clones; 80% to 90% occur a single time. The ten biggest clones cover 7% to 8.5% of the sample. Sequenced: blood. These receptors were obtained from a person aged 18 to 69 in good health.

This chain uses TRBV7-8 with TRBJ1-2, with D maybe TRBD1 (5 bases). The ends were cut back, 1 base at V and 0 bases at J, with 9 bases in the middle. This CDR3 comprises 15 residues. Germline V gene lookup returns CDR1 SGHVS and CDR2 FQNEAQ. CDR3 loop: CASSLGGGSNYGYTF. CDR3 nucleotides: TGTGCCAGCAGCTTAGGGGGCGGATCTAACTATGGCTACACCTTC.

The chain combines TRBV6-6 with TRBJ1-2; D not resolved. Germline V gene lookup returns CDR1 MNHNY and CDR2 SVGAGI (reference sequence). This CDR3 region has 16 residues. Trimming pared 1 base from V and 7 bases from J, leaving 19 bases between. The CDR3 DNA reads TGTGCCAGCAGTTACTTCGACGGCCGAGAAGATGGTGGCTACACCTTC. Its protein product is CASSYFDGREDGGYTF.

The rearrangement links TRBV29-1 to TRBJ1-2; 10 bases match TRBD1. This CDR3 comprises 13 residues. Per germline, CDR1 SQVTM and CDR2 ANQGSEA. The V gene end was trimmed by 8 bases and the J gene end by 3 bases; junction bases not matched to a gene: 6. The CDR3 region is CSCRTGGDYGYTF. In DNA, the CDR3 is TGCAGCTGTCGGACAGGGGGTGACTATGGCTACACCTTC.

This clone has more than one count but fewer than ten. The chain recombines TRBV6-1 with TRBJ1-3; D gene uncertain. Germline CDR1 MNHNS, CDR2 SASEGT. V lost 8 bases to trimming and J lost 0 bases, with 5 bases between them. This CDR3 comprises 12 residues. The CDR3 loop reads CASLSSGNTIYF. The CDR3 bases are TGTGCCAGCTTGAGCTCTGGAAACACCATATATTTT.

This clone was counted between two and nine times. CDR3 in DNA: TGTGCCAGTAGCCCTCTCCCGGGGGCCCAGTACTTC. Amino acids: CASSPLPGAQYF. The chain links TRBV19 to TRBJ2-5; weak D call: TRBD2 (6 bases). V was clipped by 6 bases and J by 9 bases, with 14 bases between them. This CDR3 contains 12 residues. The germline V gene has CDR1 LNHDA and CDR2 SQIVND (reference sequence).

The chain links TRBV14 to TRBJ2-1; TRBD2 agrees at 7 bases. With V trimmed by 3 bases and J by 2 bases, 10 bases remained unmatched. In germline, CDR1 is SGHDN, CDR2 FVKESK. The CDR3 has 17 residues. Written as DNA, the CDR3 is TGTGCCAGCAGCCACATTGTTTGGGACTACGCCTACAATGAGCAGTTCTTC. Translating gives CASSHIVWDYAYNEQFF.

This chain uses TRBV7-2 with TRBJ1-1; D is unresolved. The germline CDR1 and CDR2 sequences are SGHTA and FQGNSA. Trimming took 5 bases from V and 3 from J, leaving 7 bases between them. CDR3 length: 12 residues. The CDR3 protein is CASSEEYTEAFF. CDR3 sequence (DNA): TGTGCCAGCAGCGAGGAGTACACTGAAGCTTTCTTT. The full variable domain, rest sourced from reference TRBV7-2 and TRBJ1-1, is GAGVSQSPSNKVTEKGKDVELRCDPISGHTALYWYRQSLGQGLEFLIYFQGNSAPDKSGLPSDRFSAERTGGSVSTLTIQRTQQEDSAVYLCASSEEYTEAFFGQGTRLTVV.

The chain recombines TRBV7-2 with TRBJ2-4; D is unclear. Looked up from germline, CDR1 is SGHTA and CDR2 is FQGNSA. V was trimmed by 6 bases and J by 0 bases, leaving 12 bases between them. This CDR3 has 15 residues. CDR3 sequence (DNA): TGTGCCAGCAGTCTAACCGGAGTAGCCAAAAACATTCAGTACTTC. Translated, it gives CASSLTGVAKNIQYF.

This clone has more than one count but fewer than ten. The genes are TRBV18 and TRBJ2-7; D unresolved. Trimming left V 0 bases short and J 3 bases short, with 6 bases between. The length of the CDR3 is 13 residues. Germline loops: CDR1 KGHSH, CDR2 LQKENI. CDR3 DNA sequence: TGTGCCAGCTCACCACCCGACGGCTACGAGCAGTACTTC. Amino acids: CASSPPDGYEQYF.

The chain has TRBV6-5 and TRBJ2-5, with a weak D call TRBD2 (6 bases). CDR3 length: 15 residues. Trimming pared 0 bases from V and 2 bases from J, leaving 10 bases between. From germline, CDR1 is MNHEY and CDR2 SVGAGI. CDR3 coding DNA: TGTGCCAGCAGTTACTCCGGGACTGAACAAGAGACCCAGTACTTC. Amino acid sequence: CASSYSGTEQETQYF.

This clone was observed a handful of times. J is TRBJ1-5 and V is TRBV5-6; D is undetermined. The germline V gene encodes CDR1 SGHDT and CDR2 YYEEEE. The CDR3 spans 15 residues. The V and J ends lost 1 base and 7 bases respectively, with 15 bases between them. The CDR3 sequence: CASSLRALARQPQHF. In DNA form, the CDR3 reads TGTGCCAGCAGCTTGAGGGCGCTGGCTCGGCAGCCCCAGCATTTT.

The chain recombines TRBV19 with TRBJ2-7, with 9 bases matching TRBD2. V lost 4 bases, J lost 6 bases, and 7 bases stayed unmatched. This CDR3 is built from 14 residues. Germline CDR1 and CDR2: LNHDA and SQIVND (reference sequence). The CDR3 bases are TGTGCCAGTAGTACACTAGCGGGTAGGGGCGAGCAGTACTTC. This encodes CASSTLAGRGEQYF.

The rearrangement links TRBV2 to TRBJ2-3; D is perhaps TRBD1 (7 bases). Trimming stripped 8 bases from V and 4 bases from J, with 22 bases between. CDR1 is SNHLY and CDR2 is FYNNEI in the germline V gene. The CDR3 is made up of 16 amino acids. As DNA, the CDR3 is TGTGCCAGCGGGGGGACAGCGACAAGACTCTCAGATACGCAGTATTTT. Amino acid sequence: CASGGTATRLSDTQYF.

This clone showed up just once. This sequence joins TRBV10-3 and TRBJ1-2; 7 bases line up with TRBD1. The CDR3 loop spans 13 amino acids. Germline V gene lookup returns CDR1 ENHRY and CDR2 SYGVKD. The V segment lost 6 bases and the J segment 3 bases; nucleotides outside the gene matches: 4. The DNA of the CDR3 is TGTGCCATCAGCAAAGACAGGGACTATGGCTACACCTTC. This sequence encodes CAISKDRDYGYTF.

CDR3 residues: CASSLTTDRGAFF. The CDR3 DNA follows: TGTGCCAGCAGCCTAACCACAGACCGGGGAGCTTTCTTT. This chain uses TRBV7-9 with TRBJ1-1; D not resolved. CDR1 and CDR2 (germline): SEHNR, FQNEAQ (reference sequence). Trimming cost V 5 bases and J 10 bases, with 17 bases left between them. This CDR3 has 13 amino acids.

Points on this clone: Relative to the germline gene, one junction end is altered; a read error may explain this. The V gene is TRBV7-3, the J gene TRBJ1-2, with 9 bases fitting TRBD1. The V gene's germline CDR1 is SGHTA and CDR2 FQGTGA. This CDR3 is 15 amino acids long. The CDR3 nucleotides read TGTGCCAGCAGCTTAATGCCCGGAGGGGACAGGGCCCGCGTCTTC. It encodes CASSLMPGGDRARVF.

The gene calls are TRBV18 and TRBJ2-3; TRBD2 might be the D (6 bases). The CDR3 length is 16 residues. Germline V CDR1 and CDR2: KGHSH, LQKENI. The V end lost 1 base, the J end lost 3 bases, and 14 bases lay between the germline ends. The CDR3 DNA reads TGTGCCAGCTCACCACTCCTAGGAGGAGGGACAGATACGCAGTATTTT. This sequence encodes CASSPLLGGGTDTQYF.

The CDR3 sequence: CASSPTTGHGSYEQYF. The DNA of the CDR3 is TGCGCCAGCAGCCCAACCACAGGGCACGGCTCCTACGAGCAGTACTTC. This chain joins TRBV4-1 and TRBJ2-7, with a weak D call TRBD1 (6 bases). The CDR3 covers 16 residues. Germline CDR1 reads MGHRA; CDR2 reads YSYEKL. V was clipped by 4 bases and J by 0 bases, with 16 bases between them.

The J gene is TRBJ1-1, the V gene TRBV30; weak D call: TRBD1 (6 bases). The CDR3 runs to 12 residues. The germline CDR1 and CDR2 sequences are GTSNPN and SVGIG (reference sequence). The V and J ends lost 4 bases and 6 bases respectively, with 12 bases between them. CDR3 bases: TGTGCCTGGACTTGGGGGGGCTCTGAAGCTTTCTTT. It codes for CAWTWGGSEAFF.

This chain connects TRBV19 to TRBJ1-1; tentative D call: TRBD1 (5 bases). CDR1 and CDR2 from the germline V gene are LNHDA and SQIVND (reference sequence). CDR3 length: 13 residues. The V end lost 3 bases, the J end lost 5 bases, and 10 bases lay between the germline ends. The DNA for the CDR3 is TGTGCCAGTAGTATCTTCGGGGGGACTGAAGCTTTCTTT. Its translation: CASSIFGGTEAFF. The complete variable domain, with remaining parts taken from reference TRBV19 and TRBJ1-1, reads DGGITQSPKYLFRKEGQNVTLSCEQNLNHDAMYWYRQDPGQGLRLIYYSQIVNDFQKGDIAEGYSVSREKKESFPLTVTSAQKNPTAFYLCASSIFGGTEAFFGQGTRLTVV.

This clone was observed once. The CDR3 DNA follows: TGTGCCAGCAGTGAATGGGGCGTAGAGACCCAGTACTTC. The encoded protein is CASSEWGVETQYF. This sequence joins TRBV25-1 and TRBJ2-5; tentative D call: TRBD1 (5 bases). The CDR3 consists of 13 residues. The germline V gene encodes CDR1 MGHDK and CDR2 SYGVNS. Trimming removed 1 base from V and 4 bases from J, with 7 bases in between.

The chain recombines TRBV2 with TRBJ2-7; no clear D gene. Germline V lookup: CDR1 SNHLY, CDR2 FYNNEI. With 3 bases removed from V and 7 bases from J, the gap between germline ends came to 22 bases. The CDR3 spans 16 residues. DNA of the CDR3: TGTGCCAGCAGTGAGTTGGAGCGCCTACCCTATATAGAGCAGTACTTC. Its translation: CASSELERLPYIEQYF. The whole variable domain, remainder taken from reference TRBV2 and TRBJ2-7, is EPEVTQTPSHQVTQMGQEVILRCVPISNHLYFYWYRQILGQKVEFLVSFYNNEISEKSEIFDDQFSVERPDGSNFTLKIRSTKLEDSAMYFCASSELERLPYIEQYFGPGTRLTVT.

This clone was counted a few times. V usage is TRBV9 and J usage is TRBJ1-6; no reliable D call. The CDR3 extends over 15 amino acids. V was cut by 4 bases and J by 9 bases, with 17 bases left in between. Germline V gene data show CDR1 as SGDLS and CDR2 as YYNGEE. The CDR3 nucleotides are TGTGCCAGCAGCTTCGAGAGTTCCGGTGGTTCACCCCTCCACTTT. Translated, it gives CASSFESSGGSPLHF.

This rearrangement joins TRBV5-1 to TRBJ1-1; D gene ambiguous. Trimming cost V 1 base and J 4 bases, with 11 bases left between them. From germline, CDR1 is SGHRS and CDR2 YFSETQ. The CDR3 is 14 amino acids. DNA of the CDR3: TGCGCCAGCAGCTTGTTGGGGAGGTTCACTGAAGCTTTCTTT. Its translation: CASSLLGRFTEAFF. Full variable domain (missing parts from reference TRBV5-1 and TRBJ1-1): KAGVTQTPRYLIKTRGQQVTLSCSPISGHRSVSWYQQTPGQGLQFLFEYFSETQRNKGNFPGRFSGRQFSNSRSEMNVSTLELGDSALYLCASSLLGRFTEAFFGQGTRLTVV.

This clone was recorded a few times. This CDR3 reads CAIRDRNYGYTF. The CDR3 coding sequence is TGTGCCATCAGGGACAGAAACTATGGCTACACCTTC. The chain is built from TRBV10-3 and TRBJ1-2, with a weak D call TRBD1 (6 bases). Trimming cost V 6 bases and J 2 bases, with 7 bases left between them. Germline CDR1 and CDR2: ENHRY and SYGVKD. CDR3 length equals 12 residues.

The rearrangement joins TRBV5-7 to TRBJ1-5; D remains unclear. TRBV5-7 carries the ORF label, with uncertain function. The CDR3 is made up of 16 amino acids. With 1 base removed from V and 7 bases from J, the gap between germline ends came to 18 bases. CDR3 loop: CASSLRAGRFGQPQHF. In nucleotides, the CDR3 is TGTGCCAGCAGCTTGCGTGCCGGGAGGTTCGGACAGCCCCAGCATTTT.

V gene TRBV7-9 combines with J gene TRBJ1-2, with D unclear. The germline V gene encodes CDR1 SEHNR and CDR2 FQNEAQ (reference sequence). The CDR3 length is 8 residues. The V and J ends lost 9 bases and 10 bases respectively, with 6 bases between them. Here the CDR3 reads CASPNYTF. CDR3 sequence (DNA): TGTGCCAGTCCCAACTACACCTTC.

In its sample, this clone was seen a few times. CDR3 nucleotide sequence: TGTGCCAGCAGCCCCGATAATGAAAAACTGTTTTTT. Its translation is CASSPDNEKLFF. The genes are TRBV7-2 and TRBJ1-4; D uncertain. V lost 5 bases and J 4 bases, leaving 5 bases between the germline ends. Germline V lookup: CDR1 SGHTA, CDR2 FQGNSA. This CDR3 is built from 12 residues.